This T cell receptor (beta chain) was found in a study of blood T cell repertoires in COVID-19. Study background: Sites across the United States, Italy and Spain contributed samples from acute and convalescent COVID-19. T cells, B-cell-depleted T cells, or PBMCs supplied cDNA or gDNA.

This CDR3 has 15 amino acids. Deletions cut 1 base from V and 4 bases from J, with 11 bases between. Germline V lookup: CDR1 LGHDT, CDR2 YNNKEL (reference sequence). In the original analysis: Estimated nucleated cell counts came from reference gene primer amplification. Assay: immunoSEQ multiplex PCR; the TCRdb copy retains only in-frame clones and omits some. The V and J calls and clone size are taken from that table; D and trimming were inferred from the DNA. This sample has under 150,000 clones, with 70% to 90% found just once. As to this clone: This sample includes further DNA sequences coding for the same CDR3.

The receptor was isolated from a man between 65 and 79 years old with active COVID-19. The chain combines TRBV3-1 (or the pseudogene TRBV3-2) with TRBJ1-5; TRBD1 is a possible D gene (5 bases). The material sequenced was peripheral blood. This chain's CDR3 is CASSQGGTGNQPQHF. As DNA, the CDR3 is TGTGCCAGCAGCCAAGGCGGGACGGGGAATCAGCCCCAGCATTTT.